This T cell receptor (beta chain) was retrieved from a study of blood T cell repertoires in COVID-19. Study details: T cells, B-cell-depleted T cells, or PBMCs provided the cDNA or gDNA that served as material.

Only in-frame clones appear in the TCRdb table, and some are missing; sequencing was by immunoSEQ multiplex PCR. The sample gives 160,000 or so clones, roughly four fifths of which show up once; roughly a tenth is in the top ten. The CDR3 runs 20 residues. Germline values: CDR1 MNHEY, CDR2 SVGEGT. Trimming shortened V by 2 bases and J by 2 bases, and 27 bases separated the two germline ends. The rearrangement links TRBV6-2 or TRBV6-3 to TRBJ2-5; D is unresolved. The sequencing sample was made of peripheral blood. The TCR sequence derives from a human donor in a cohort sampled during active COVID-19. The CDR3 DNA reads as TGTGCCAGCAGTTACCTAGAGACGAGTAGCCATCTACCCGCACAAGAGACCCAGTACTTC. This gives the protein CASSYLETSSHLPAQETQYF.